This T cell receptor (beta chain) was sequenced for a study of identical twins. Germline V gene lookup returns CDR1 DFQATT and CDR2 SNEGSKA (reference sequence). Losses at the gene ends were 5 bases for V and 7 bases for J; bases not matched to a gene: 6. This CDR3 spans 13 amino acids. Template switching supplied a universal primer site; unique molecular identifiers were carried on the cDNA. TCRdb ran MiXCR on the 5' RACE reads and lists one entry per CDR3 protein. The table shows roughly 1,500,000 distinct CDR3 sequences, with about 32% occurring only once. Each donor was a healthy Caucasian. The sequence was collected from a newborn girl in good health. The chain uses TRBV20-1 and TRBJ2-7; 12 nucleotides line up with TRBD2. The sequenced sample consisted of cord blood. The CDR3 sequence: CSAQTSGGSEQYF. Written as DNA, the CDR3 is TGCAGTGCTCAAACTAGCGGGGGGTCTGAGCAGTACTTC.